This is a list of T cell receptor beta chains from one sample in a study of T-cell reconstitution after alpha-beta-depleted transplantation in children. TCRdb used MiXCR to reprocess the PCR reads, holding one entry per CDR3 protein. The table shows some 590,000 distinct CDR3 sequences, with 8% to 11% occurring only once. The specimen comprised PBMCs from the stem cell graft donor, sampled from the stem cell graft. The receptors here all came from a human donor who donated a stem cell graft to a child with acute myeloid leukemia. CDR3s include the opening cysteine and the closing phenylalanine or tryptophan. The D gene is left open where the match is weak. Expanded clones get a size class; other rows say once, few or many, or leave the size out.

D	size	J	V	DNA	CDR3
-	-	TRBJ1-4	TRBV6-5	TGTGCCAGCCGCGAGGGCCCCGCGGATGAAAAACTGTTTTTT	CASREGPADEKLFF
TRBD2	few	TRBJ2-1	TRBV5-1	TGCGCCAGCAGCTCCGGAGCGGGAGATGGGTACAATGAGCAGTTCTTC	CASSSGAGDGYNEQFF
TRBD1	few	TRBJ1-1	TRBV5-6	TGTGCCAGCAGTTCGCCGGGACAGGGTCGTGACACTGAAGCTTTCTTT	CASSSPGQGRDTEAFF
-	many	TRBJ2-7	TRBV6-5	TGTGCCAGCAGTTATAGGGAATTGAACTACGAGCAGTACTTC	CASSYRELNYEQYF
TRBD2	-	TRBJ2-1	TRBV7-3	TGTGCCAGCAGCGCCCTAGCGGACTCCTACAATGAGCAGTTCTTC	CASSALADSYNEQFF
-	many	TRBJ2-7	TRBV24-1	TGTGCCACCAGCCCGGGCTCCTACGAGCAGTACTTC	CATSPGSYEQYF
-	-	TRBJ2-3	TRBV29-1	TGCAGCGTTGTCGGGGGGCTTGCAGGCGATACGCAGTATTTT	CSVVGGLAGDTQYF
TRBD2	-	TRBJ2-7	TRBV11-3	TGTGCCAGCAGCTCCGAGTCCCGCGGCCGTTTAGCGGGAGGCACGTCCTACGAGCAGTACTTC	CASSSESRGRLAGGTSYEQYF
-	few	TRBJ2-1	TRBV3-1	TGTGCCGCCGTGGGAAGGAATGAGCAGTTCTTC	CAAVGRNEQFF
-	-	TRBJ1-3	TRBV20-1	TGCAGTGCCCAGGTGGGGACCTCTGGAAACACCATATATTTT	CSAQVGTSGNTIYF
TRBD2	few	TRBJ2-3	TRBV4-2	TGTGCCAGCAGCCAAGGGACTAGCGGGAGGAACTCGATGACAGATACGCAGTATTTT	CASSQGTSGRNSMTDTQYF
-	few	TRBJ2-7	TRBV11-1	TGTGCCAGCAGCTTAATCAGGGGCTACGAGCAGTACTTC	CASSLIRGYEQYF
TRBD2	-	TRBJ2-7	TRBV12-3/TRBV12-4	TGTGCCAGCAGTCAATGGGAGGGCCCCTACGAGCAGTACTTC	CASSQWEGPYEQYF
-	many	TRBJ1-1	TRBV5-5	TGTGCCAGCAGCTCTAGGGAAGAGAGGGGAGCTTTCTTT	CASSSREERGAFF
TRBD2	-	TRBJ2-7	TRBV5-1	TGCGCCAGCAGCGGACTAGCGGGAGACGAGCAGTACTTC	CASSGLAGDEQYF
-	many	TRBJ2-2	TRBV6-2/TRBV6-3	TGTGCCAGCGTGGTTGGGGGTCACACCGGGGAGCTGTTTTTT	CASVVGGHTGELFF
TRBD2	few	TRBJ2-2	TRBV7-3	TGTGCCAGCAGCTTACCACCTAGCGGTAACGCCGGGGAGCTGTTTTTT	CASSLPPSGNAGELFF